Listed below are T cell receptor beta chains from one sample, sequenced in a study of multiple sclerosis patients with progressive multifocal leukoencephalopathy. Sequencing used immunoSEQ multiplex PCR; TCRdb keeps in-frame clones, though not all of them. The top ten hold less than 2.5% of the sample, which has fewer than 40,000 clones, 90% to 95% seen once. Material for sequencing was PBMCs. The receptors were sampled from a man aged 25 to 40 with multiple sclerosis. Each CDR3 is given with its conserved first and last residue. A D gene is named only where the DNA matches it firmly. Expanded clones are given a class, and other clones once, few, many or no size at all.

.	TRBV5-1	TRBJ2-7	14	TRBD2	CASSEGLAGIEQYF	TGCGCCAGCAGCGAGGGACTAGCGGGAATCGAGCAGTACTTC
.	TRBV4-2	TRBJ2-2	14	.	CASSNLQGNGELFF	TGTGCCAGCAGCAACCTCCAGGGTAACGGGGAGCTGTTTTTT
.	TRBV6-4	TRBJ2-1	14	TRBD2	CASSRTSGSYEQFF	TGTGCCAGCAGTAGGACTAGCGGGAGTTATGAGCAGTTCTTC
.	TRBV18	TRBJ1-2	13	.	CASSPLKANGYTF	TGTGCCAGCTCACCATTGAAGGCGAATGGCTACACCTTC
.	TRBV5-5	TRBJ2-1	15	TRBD1	CASTPTGQLYNEQFF	TGTGCCAGCACCCCCACGGGACAGCTTTACAATGAGCAGTTCTTC
once	TRBV6-1	TRBJ1-5	14	TRBD1	CASREGQDNQPQHF	TGTGCCAGCAGGGAAGGACAGGACAATCAGCCCCAGCACTTT
.	TRBV6-6	TRBJ2-1	14	TRBD2	CASTRTSGSGEQFF	TGTGCCAGCACCCGGACTAGCGGGAGTGGTGAGCAGTTCTTC
.	TRBV5-8	TRBJ2-1	12	.	CASSLGPVEQFF	TGTGCCAGCAGCTTGGGGCCCGTCGAGCAGTTCTTC
.	TRBV13	TRBJ2-7	13	.	CASSPTTRAEQYF	TGTGCCAGCAGCCCTACTACACGGGCCGAGCAGTACTTC
.	TRBV7-2	TRBJ1-5	16	.	CASSLGGPTSNQPQHF	TGTGCCAGCAGCTTAGGGGGTCCGACTAGCAATCAGCCCCAGCATTTT
.	TRBV4-3	TRBJ1-2	14	.	CASSQDPGGYGYTF	TGCGCCAGCAGCCAAGATCCGGGTGGCTATGGCTACACCTTC
.	TRBV11-1	TRBJ2-7	14	.	CASSLEGVDYEQYF	TGTGCCAGCAGCTTAGAGGGGGTTGACTACGAGCAGTACTTC
.	TRBV10-3	TRBJ2-1	17	TRBD2	CAISESPGLAGEDEQFF	TGTGCCATCAGTGAGTCACCAGGACTAGCGGGAGAAGATGAGCAGTTCTTC
.	TRBV7-6	TRBJ1-4	14	.	CASSSGIGGEKLFF	TGTGCCAGCAGCTCCGGAATCGGGGGTGAAAAACTGTTTTTT
.	TRBV2	TRBJ2-5	15	.	CASSESQLAQETQYF	TGTGCCAGCAGTGAATCCCAACTGGCCCAAGAGACCCAGTACTTC
.	TRBV11-3	TRBJ2-1	14	.	CASSGREDYNEQFF	TGTGCCAGCAGTGGCAGGGAGGACTACAATGAGCAGTTCTTC
.	TRBV6-5	TRBJ1-3	15	.	CASSPRRESGNTIYF	TGTGCCAGCAGTCCGCGCAGGGAATCTGGAAACACCATATATTTT
.	TRBV7-7	TRBJ2-3	17	TRBD1	CASSPSVVTGGRDTQYF	TGTGCCAGCAGCCCCTCGGTAGTCACAGGGGGAAGGGATACGCAGTATTTT
.	TRBV4-3	TRBJ2-3	18	.	CASSQELFGPYKADTQYF	TGCGCCAGCAGCCAAGAATTGTTTGGTCCCTACAAGGCAGATACGCAGTATTTT
.	TRBV6-5	TRBJ2-3	14	.	CASSVAGTSDTQYF	TGTGCCAGCAGTGTAGCCGGGACCTCAGATACGCAGTATTTT
.	TRBV30	TRBJ1-2	13	.	CAWTETGLGGYTF	TGTGCCTGGACCGAGACAGGTCTGGGTGGCTACACCTTC
.	TRBV7-3	TRBJ2-3	14	TRBD2	CASSSSGSTDTQYF	TGTGCCAGCAGCTCTAGCGGATCCACAGATACGCAGTATTTT
once	TRBV7-8	TRBJ2-1	17	.	CASSSEPTTADGNEQFF	TGTGCCAGCAGCTCCGAACCGACTACAGCGGATGGGAATGAGCAGTTCTTC
.	TRBV19	TRBJ2-4	14	TRBD2	CASSIGAGGFFQYF	TGTGCCAGTAGTATAGGGGCGGGAGGGTTTTTTCAGTACTTC
.	TRBV4-1	TRBJ1-6	12	.	CASSRDIGALHF	TGCGCCAGCAGCCGGGACATCGGGGCTCTCCACTTT
few	TRBV6-6	TRBJ1-2	13	.	CASSHGAGYGYTF	TGTGCCAGCAGTCACGGGGCGGGCTATGGCTACACCTTC
once	TRBV6-4	TRBJ2-1	15	.	CASSTLPGSNNEQFF	TGTGCCAGCAGTACCCTCCCGGGGAGTAACAATGAGCAGTTCTTC
.	TRBV30	TRBJ2-6	15	.	CAWRPTESGANVLTF	TGTGCCTGGAGACCGACTGAGTCTGGGGCCAACGTCCTGACTTTC
.	TRBV4-3	TRBJ1-1	13	TRBD1	CASRRGQSTEAFF	TGCGCCAGCAGGAGGGGGCAGTCGACTGAAGCTTTCTTT
.	TRBV25-1	TRBJ2-2	13	.	CASSEFVTGELFF	TGTGCCAGCAGTGAATTCGTCACCGGGGAGCTGTTTTTT
.	TRBV4-3	TRBJ2-1	17	TRBD2	CASSQEVAGGPGNEQFF	TGCGCCAGCAGCCAAGAAGTAGCGGGAGGGCCGGGTAATGAGCAGTTCTTC
.	TRBV20-1	TRBJ2-1	11	.	CSARDLSEQFF	TGCAGTGCTAGAGATCTAAGTGAGCAGTTCTTC
.	TRBV19	TRBJ1-5	15	.	CASSITAPGNQPQHF	TGTGCCAGTAGTATTACAGCGCCGGGCAATCAGCCCCAGCATTTT
.	TRBV7-2	TRBJ2-7	11	.	CASSFSYEQYF	TGTGCCAGCAGCTTCTCCTACGAGCAGTACTTC
.	TRBV6-5	TRBJ2-4	14	TRBD1	CASSRTGGLNIQYF	TGTGCCAGCAGCAGGACAGGGGGCTTAAACATTCAGTACTTC
.	TRBV11-2	TRBJ2-3	15	.	CASSSAPEGTDTQYF	TGTGCCAGCAGCTCTGCCCCTGAAGGCACAGATACGCAGTATTTT
.	TRBV7-9	TRBJ1-2	16	TRBD1	CASSLGDRGPRHGYTF	TGTGCCAGCAGCTTAGGGGACAGGGGGCCTCGGCATGGCTACACCTTC
once	TRBV7-2	TRBJ2-1	14	.	CASSPPRGGPPRIF	TGTGCCAGCAGCCCCCCGAGAGGGGGACCCCCCCGAATCTTC
.	TRBV29-1	TRBJ2-3	12	.	CSVAPFTDTQYF	TGCAGCGTTGCTCCTTTCACAGATACGCAGTATTTT